This T cell receptor beta chain was documented in a study of T cells in Graves' hyperthyroidism and ophthalmopathy. RNA transcripts served as the template for amplifying TCR beta CDR3 regions. Using the HTBI primer set, a first-round RT-PCR was run on the TCR CDR3. One entry per CDR3 protein, called by TCRdb with MiXCR from the multiplex PCR reads. Of hundreds of thousands of distinct CDR3 sequences in the sample, roughly a sixth are singletons; the top ten hold roughly 18%. The CDR3 spans 16 residues. V dropped 1 base and J dropped 3; count of bases not matched to a gene: 4. Study-wide results and caveats: Stable hyperthyroidism was told apart from ophthalmopathy by a model built on 13 V-J features. Prediction of ophthalmopathy progression came a median 6.5 months pre-onset.

Points on this clonotype: Antigen unknown.

Each ophthalmopathy patient scored at least 3 on the Clinical Activity Score and at least 4 on NOSPECS grade, with duration under 3 months. Patients were excluded because of uncontrolled infection, other autoimmune disease, pregnancy or lactation. The origin of this receptor is a woman between 18 and 29 years old with Graves' ophthalmopathy. The specimen was blood. The V call is TRBV12-3 or TRBV12-4, the J call TRBJ2-1; 9 bases are shared with TRBD1. The CDR3 protein is CASSLVGQGGYNEQFF. The CDR3 nucleotides read TGTGCCAGCAGTTTAGTGGGACAGGGAGGCTACAATGAGCAGTTCTTC.